This paragraph covers one T cell receptor beta chain sequence. This clonotype was counted ten times or more. Its antigen remains unidentified. No base quality information exists; no much larger clone differs at one position. This sample is drawn from a study of blood T cells in healthy people across ages (dated by TCRdb to between 2015 and 2016). About the full investigation: Template switching captured roughly one uniquely barcoded TCR beta cDNA molecule per two T cells in model experiments. Two additional independent replicas of 1 million unique cDNA reads from the same blood draw were analyzed for two donors (one aged 18 to 29 and one aged 80 or older). The study measured age-related changes in TCR beta repertoire diversity using deep sequencing normalized with unique cDNA molecular identifiers. To avoid experimental bias, donors of different ages were spread randomly across the sequencing lanes. Donors were grouped into four age groups: young (average approximately 16 years), middle-aged (39), aged (about 59) and long-lived (around 80).

Preparation of the library involved 5' RACE. Sequencing took place on an Illumina HiSeq 2500. A second PCR of about 6 to 11 cycles was run with a J-beta primer mix and a sample-barcoded 5' primer. A template-switch 5' adaptor carrying 12 random nucleotides introduced a unique molecular identifier onto each TCR beta cDNA molecule. Each sample yielded at least 2.5 million CDR3-containing paired-end reads. The Mint cDNA synthesis kit, primed by a TRBC-specific oligonucleotide, was used to synthesize first-strand cDNA from all RNA. All cDNA was treated with uracil-DNA glycosylase and then went through a first 18-cycle PCR with the universal primers M1SS and BC2_uni_R. As for the original processing: Normalization of each sample was performed by random selection of 1 million high-quality reads, each carrying a distinct molecular identifier. Reads sharing molecular identifiers were discarded rather than binned into consensus sequences. MiTCR, run with a Q25 quality threshold and the strictest error-elimination algorithm, handled CDR3 identification, clonotype clustering and error correction. A nonparametric unseen species model with Euler transformation was used to estimate a lower bound on total TCR beta diversity. TCRdb ran its own pipeline on the public reads, namely fastp trimming at Q25 and MiXCR clone calling, and kept in-frame beta chains. Each entry is one CDR3 protein sequence, shown with its most common DNA and genes. The V and J calls and clone size are TCRdb's, not the authors'. Present in this sample are more than 800,000 distinct CDR3 sequences, 25% to 30% of which were seen just once. The top ten hold approximately 15% of the sample.

From cysteine to phenylalanine, the CDR3 is 15 amino acids long. The sequence is cut down to CDR3 DNA, 45 bases in frame from base 1. The CDR1 and CDR2 encoded by the germline V gene (reference sequence) are SGHKS and YYEKEE. The trim is 4 bases for V and 4 bases for J, with a gap of 12 bases between the germline ends. The donors were roughly 40 Caucasian individuals from Russia, aged roughly 6 to 100 years, who were systemically healthy. Each donor gave 9.5 to 10 milliliters of peripheral blood, drawn into EDTA-treated Vacutainer tubes. PBMCs were isolated by Ficoll-Paque density-gradient centrifugation, with at least 6.5 million obtained per sample. Total RNA was extracted from PBMCs with Trizol reagent, with at least 6 micrograms obtained per sample. For every donor, an aliquot of PBMCs went through flow cytometry to measure the percentages of naive CD45RAhigh/CD27high T cells. Paper-wide results and their limitations: Because donor CMV infection status was unknown, age-related changes in expanded clonotypes were potentially confounded. Bulk unsorted PBMC profiling prevented conclusive comparison of naive and antigen-experienced compartments. Total diversity estimates from one million sequenced T cells were considered lower bounds and underestimates. Observed TCR beta diversity per million T cells fell roughly linearly with age, and a significant reduction was already apparent by age roughly 40. Compared with the aged group, more naive CD4+ T cells, fewer expanded clones and increased TCR diversity were shown by the long-lived group, suggesting age selection. A strong correlation was found between observed TCR beta diversity and the percentage of naive T cells measured by flow cytometry.

The specimen sequenced was blood. The sequence derives from a woman older than 75 in good health. The chain is made from TRBV5-5 and TRBJ2-6; the D gene cannot be named for sure. The CDR3 in this case is CASSPLSTGANVLTF. At the DNA level, the sequence is TGTGCCAGCAGCCCCCTGAGTACGGGGGCCAACGTCCTGACTTTC.